This TCR beta chain was retrieved from a study of metastatic and nonmetastatic thyroid tumors. Study in general: Comparative analysis of repertoires was undertaken across blood and tumor or nodule tissue obtained from malignant and benign thyroid patients. Overall study findings and caveats: Within blood and tumor, benign nodules reportedly had significantly lower TCR beta diversity than malignant thyroid tumors did.

Per the study methods: In papillary thyroid cancer, a distant-metastasis classifier was built using CDR3 differences across clinicopathological groups. Using MiXCR, TCRdb reanalyzed the PCR reads. TCRdb's processing, not the authors' own work, is the source of the V and J calls. Of approximately 40,000 clones in the sample, about an eighth were seen once. A note on this clone: Its cognate antigen is unknown.

V shed 4 bases, J shed 1 base, and the junction held 6 bases outside the gene matches. The germline V gene encodes CDR1 MGHRA and CDR2 YSYEKL. The CDR3 loop spans 15 amino acids. Each patient went into thyroid surgery without having received any treatment. The sequencing input was blood. This receptor was taken from a female donor with papillary thyroid cancer or a benign thyroid nodule (not recorded which). Some clones in this sample may be carry-over from other donors' samples. The chain employs TRBV4-1 and TRBJ1-1, with 7 bases fitting TRBD1. The CDR3 nucleotides are TGCGCCAGCAGCCTCGCCCGGGACAGGAACACTGAAGCTTTCTTT. Protein sequence: CASSLARDRNTEAFF.